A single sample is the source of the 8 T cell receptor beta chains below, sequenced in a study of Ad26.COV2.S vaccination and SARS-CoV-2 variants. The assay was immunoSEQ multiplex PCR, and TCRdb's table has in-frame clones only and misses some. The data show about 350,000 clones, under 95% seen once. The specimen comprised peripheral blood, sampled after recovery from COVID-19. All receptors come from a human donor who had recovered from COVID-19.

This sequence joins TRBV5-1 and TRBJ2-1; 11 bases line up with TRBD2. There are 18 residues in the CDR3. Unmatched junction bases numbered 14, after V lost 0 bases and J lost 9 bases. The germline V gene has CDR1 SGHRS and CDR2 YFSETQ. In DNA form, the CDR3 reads TGCGCCAGCAGCTTGGCCCCCGCGGGTAGCGGGGGGGACGGTGAGCAGTTCTTC. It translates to CASSLAPAGSGGDGEQFF.

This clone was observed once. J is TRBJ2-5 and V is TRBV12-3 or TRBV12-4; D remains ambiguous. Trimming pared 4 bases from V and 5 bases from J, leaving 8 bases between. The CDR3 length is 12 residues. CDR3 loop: CASSWTRETQYF. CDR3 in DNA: TGTGCCAGCAGTTGGACGAGGGAGACCCAGTACTTC.

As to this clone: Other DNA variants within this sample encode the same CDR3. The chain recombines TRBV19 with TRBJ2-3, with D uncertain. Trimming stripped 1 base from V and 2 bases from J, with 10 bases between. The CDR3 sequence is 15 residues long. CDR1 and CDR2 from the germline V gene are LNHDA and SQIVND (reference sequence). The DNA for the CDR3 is TGTGCCAGTAGTATAGGAAACAGCCACACAGATACGCAGTATTTT. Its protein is CASSIGNSHTDTQYF.

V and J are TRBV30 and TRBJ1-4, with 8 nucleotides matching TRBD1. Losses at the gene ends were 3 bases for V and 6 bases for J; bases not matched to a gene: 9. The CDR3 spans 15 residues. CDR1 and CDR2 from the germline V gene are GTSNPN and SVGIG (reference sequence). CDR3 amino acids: CAWRPMTGVDEKLFF. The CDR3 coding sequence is TGTGCCTGGAGGCCAATGACAGGGGTTGATGAAAAACTGTTTTTT. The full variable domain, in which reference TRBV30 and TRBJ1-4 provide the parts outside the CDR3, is SQTIHQWPATLVQPVGSPLSLECTVEGTSNPNLYWYRQAAGRGLQLLFYSVGIGQISSEVPQNLSASRPQDRQFILSSKKLLLSDSGFYLCAWRPMTGVDEKLFFGSGTQLSVL.

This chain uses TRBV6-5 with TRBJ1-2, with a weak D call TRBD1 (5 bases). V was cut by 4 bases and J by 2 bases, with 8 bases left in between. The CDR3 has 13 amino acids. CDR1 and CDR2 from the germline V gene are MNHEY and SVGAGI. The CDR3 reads CASSLQANYGYTF. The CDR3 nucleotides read TGTGCCAGCAGTTTACAGGCCAACTATGGCTACACCTTC.

Here the CDR3 reads CASSLNPEGNQPQHF. The DNA of the CDR3 is TGTGCCAGCAGCTTAAATCCCGAGGGCAATCAGCCCCAGCATTTT. The chain carries TRBV7-2 and TRBJ1-5; D is unresolved. Per germline, CDR1 SGHTA and CDR2 FQGNSA. The CDR3 is made up of 15 amino acids. V was clipped by 2 bases and J by 2 bases, with 10 bases between them.

The CDR3 loop reads CASTATGTYEQYF. The CDR3 DNA reads TGTGCCAGCACCGCGACAGGGACCTACGAGCAGTACTTC. The V gene is TRBV6-5, the J gene TRBJ2-7; 7 bases line up with TRBD1. CDR1 is MNHEY and CDR2 is SVGAGI in the germline V gene. J lost 2 bases, V lost 7 bases, and 5 bases had no gene match. The CDR3 covers 13 residues.

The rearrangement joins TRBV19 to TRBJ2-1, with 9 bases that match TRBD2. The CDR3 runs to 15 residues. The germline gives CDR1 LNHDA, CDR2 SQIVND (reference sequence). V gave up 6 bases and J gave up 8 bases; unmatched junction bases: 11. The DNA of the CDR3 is TGTGCCAGTAGCTTGGCTGCGGGGGGGCCTGATGAGCAGTTCTTC. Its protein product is CASSLAAGGPDEQFF.